This is a list of T cell receptor beta chains from one sample in a study of cytomegalovirus exposure and HLA in healthy donors. Data came from immunoSEQ multiplex PCR; TCRdb stores just in-frame clones and leaves some out. The sample contains approximately 300,000 clones, about 90% of which appear only once. The sequenced sample was PBMCs. Receptors were obtained from a woman in her twenties or thirties in good health and CMV-seropositive. CDR3s include the opening cysteine and the closing phenylalanine or tryptophan.

v_call cdr3_aa
TRBV6-5 CASSTGSGANVLTF
TRBV5-4 CASSLVGSGNEQFF
TRBV25-1 CASSQDSRGTEAFF
TRBV7-6 CASSLTGGPSGGSYEQYF
TRBV29-1 CSVTGTGLTEAFF
TRBV13 CASSLGTALWNTEAFF
TRBV29-1 CSVHPGGNEQFF
TRBV19 CASSMSITGTSNQPQHF
TRBV9 CASSVDVLAGVRNEQFF
TRBV27 CASSSYRGGNTEAFF
TRBV2 CASSGQGGNEKLFF
TRBV18 CASSPSSGNQPQHF
TRBV6-1 CASSEGGVGADTQYF
TRBV7-9 CASSFPLHGGSYNEQFF
TRBV10-2 CASRIAGGPPDTQYF
TRBV5-6 CASSWTSGGLKQFF
TRBV18 CASSPGRDNQPQHF